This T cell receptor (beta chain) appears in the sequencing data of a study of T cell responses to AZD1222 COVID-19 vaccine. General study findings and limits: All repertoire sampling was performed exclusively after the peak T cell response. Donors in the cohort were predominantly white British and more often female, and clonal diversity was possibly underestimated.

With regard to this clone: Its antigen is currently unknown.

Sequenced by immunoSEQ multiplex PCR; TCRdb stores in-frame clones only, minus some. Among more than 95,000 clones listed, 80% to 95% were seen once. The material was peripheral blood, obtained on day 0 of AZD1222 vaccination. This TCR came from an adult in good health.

CDR3 nucleotides: TGTGCCAGCAGCACGACAGGGGTTCAGCCCCAGCATTTT. It codes for CASSTTGVQPQHF. J is TRBJ1-5 and V is TRBV6-6; 8 bases line up with TRBD1. This CDR3 has 13 amino acids. With V trimmed by 6 bases and J by 6 bases, 4 bases remained unmatched. Germline V gene lookup returns CDR1 MNHNY and CDR2 SVGAGI (reference sequence).